This T cell receptor (beta chain) was identified in a study of T cell responses to AZD1222 COVID-19 vaccine. Measured with immunoSEQ multiplex PCR; TCRdb has only the in-frame clones, and not every one. The sample includes about 180,000 clones, about nine tenths of them seen just once. There are 16 residues in the CDR3. The ends lost 9 bases at V and 0 bases at J; junction bases unmatched: 8. In germline, CDR1 is KGHDR, CDR2 SFDVKD. Worth noting for this clone: Its antigen remains unknown.

General observations from the study: It was only a handful of AZD1222 recipients who were seropositive at baseline. Repertoires were obtained solely post-peak T cell response. Donors skewed white British and female; clonal diversity was possibly underestimated. Distributed over spike, vaccine-associated CD4 TCRs predominated at 160-218 and 743-854.

The chain is built from TRBV24-1 and TRBJ2-1, with 9 positions matching TRBD2. This sample comprised peripheral blood, obtained 28 days after the second AZD1222 dose. The receptor's source is an adult who received the AZD1222 COVID-19 vaccine. CDR3 protein: CATEGGAGGSYNEQFF. In DNA, the CDR3 is TGTGCCACCGAGGGGGGAGCGGGAGGCTCCTACAATGAGCAGTTCTTC.